The rows below give T cell receptor beta chains drawn from one sample of a study of regulatory T cells in long-lasting Graves disease. TCRdb re-called the multiplex PCR reads with MiXCR, one entry per CDR3 protein. This table holds roughly 500,000 distinct CDR3 sequences, under 25% found once. Sequenced material: peripheral blood mononuclear cells (PBMCs), taken when the disease was refractory, from a patient treated with antithyroid drugs. The receptors here all came from a female donor with Graves disease. CDR3s include the opening cysteine and the closing phenylalanine or tryptophan.

>TRBJ1-4|TRBV5-1
CASSTAPGGNEKLVF
>TRBJ2-7|TRBV7-2
CASSLVRGFFF
>TRBJ1-1|TRBV12-5
CASGPTGANTEAFF
>TRBJ1-4|TRBV15
CATSRRPGTGDEKLFF
>TRBJ1-1|TRBV27
CASSLWGTGRTEAFF
>TRBJ2-1|TRBV5-1
CASSLQGFTYNEQFF
>TRBJ2-7|TRBV4-3
CASSQDNQGAYEQYF
>TRBJ1-5|TRBV27
CASSLWGREQPQHF
>TRBJ1-6|TRBV5-4
CASSLARDRVGSPLHF
>TRBJ2-7|TRBV10-3
CAISLTSFSYEQYF
>TRBJ1-1|TRBV19
CASSRDAVDSTEAFF
>TRBJ2-7|TRBV5-1
CASSWGQAEQYF